A single sample gave rise to the 29 T cell receptor beta chains below, sequenced in a study of blood T cell repertoires in COVID-19. The assay was immunoSEQ multiplex PCR, and TCRdb's table has in-frame clones only and misses some. The sample records about 120,000 clones, approximately 82% being singletons. Source material: peripheral blood. Receptors were obtained from a man in his 70s with active or convalescent COVID-19.

This clone was observed a handful of times. V is TRBV5-1 and J is TRBJ1-4; 8 bases match TRBD1. In germline, CDR1 is SGHRS, CDR2 YFSETQ. V trimming: 3 bases; J trimming: 8 bases; junction bases outside the gene matches: 12. The CDR3 runs to 16 residues. The CDR3 DNA reads TGCGCCAGCAGCTCCACCAGCGGACAGGGAGGAGAAAAACTGTTTTTT. Its translation: CASSSTSGQGGEKLFF.

V gene TRBV15 combines with J gene TRBJ2-1, with 8 bases aligning to TRBD2. CDR1 is LNHNV, CDR2 YYDKDF, per germline (reference sequence). CDR3 size: 16 residues. Trimming removed 1 base from V and 4 bases from J; junction bases left unmatched: 6. The CDR3 DNA is TGTGCCACCAGCAGAGGGGGACTAGGGGGTTACAATGAGCAGTTCTTC. It is translated as CATSRGGLGGYNEQFF.

The chain links TRBV24-1 to TRBJ2-1; 13 positions agree with TRBD2. The CDR3 runs 16 residues. Germline lookup yields CDR1 KGHDR and CDR2 SFDVKD. V trimming: 5 bases; J trimming: 0 bases; junction bases outside the gene matches: 0. The DNA for the CDR3 is TGTGCCACCAGTGGGACTAGCGGGAGCTCCTACAATGAGCAGTTCTTC. Residues: CATSGTSGSSYNEQFF.

This clone was seen a few times. This chain connects TRBV12-3 or TRBV12-4 to TRBJ2-3, with a possible D match to TRBD2 (5 bases). The V and J ends lost 5 bases and 2 bases respectively, with 8 bases between them. The CDR3 runs 13 residues. The CDR3 nucleotides read TGTGCCAGCAGTGGCGGGTCCACAGATACGCAGTATTTT. This codes for CASSGGSTDTQYF.

The chain uses TRBV4-1 and TRBJ2-7; D is ambiguous. The germline V gene has CDR1 MGHRA and CDR2 YSYEKL. The CDR3 has 16 amino acids. The V end lost 2 bases, the J end lost 0 bases, and 14 bases lay between the germline ends. The CDR3 spells CASSQSQTSSSYEQYF. The CDR3 coding sequence is TGCGCCAGCAGCCAATCCCAGACATCAAGCTCCTACGAGCAGTACTTC.

This sequence joins TRBV4-2 and TRBJ1-2; D is unresolved. The CDR3 spans 14 residues. The germline V and J ends were trimmed by 0 bases and 8 bases, with 13 bases remaining between them. Germline assignment: CDR1 LGHNA and CDR2 YNFKEQ. The CDR3 DNA follows: TGTGCCAGCAGCCAAGATCACGCAGGTACAGGCTACACCTTC. Translating gives CASSQDHAGTGYTF.

The chain recombines TRBV28 with TRBJ1-5, with a possible D match to TRBD1 (6 bases). Germline CDR1 and CDR2: MDHEN and SYDVKM. V lost 6 bases and J 7 bases, leaving 22 bases between the germline ends. The CDR3 covers 16 residues. CDR3 amino acids: CASSQHTGKIGQPQHF. In nucleotides, the CDR3 is TGTGCCAGCAGCCAACATACAGGGAAAATCGGCCAGCCCCAGCATTTT.

The rearrangement joins TRBV5-1 to TRBJ2-1; 12 bases align to TRBD2. The CDR3 loop spans 16 amino acids. CDR1 is SGHRS and CDR2 is YFSETQ in the germline V gene. With 4 bases clipped from V and 4 bases from J, the junction kept 6 bases outside the gene matches. The DNA of the CDR3 is TGCGCCAGCAGCCTTTCTGGACTAGCGGGATACAATGAGCAGTTCTTC. It codes for CASSLSGLAGYNEQFF.

The rearrangement links TRBV7-6 to TRBJ2-7; tentative D call: TRBD2 (6 bases). From germline, CDR1 is SGHVS and CDR2 FNYEAQ. There are 11 residues in the CDR3. The V end lost 10 bases, the J end lost 1 base, and 8 bases lay between the germline ends. CDR3 in DNA: TGTGCCACTAGCGTATCCTACGAGCAGTACTTC. The encoded protein is CATSVSYEQYF.

This clone was counted between two and nine times. The V call is TRBV18, the J call TRBJ1-2; TRBD1 is a possible D gene (6 bases). Germline CDR1 and CDR2: KGHSH and LQKENI. The CDR3 sequence is 19 residues long. Trimming took 3 bases from V and 1 from J, leaving 24 bases between them. The CDR3 loop is CASSPRPTTGTPNNYGYTF. CDR3 nucleotides: TGTGCCAGCTCACCCAGACCGACCACCGGGACACCGAATAACTATGGCTACACCTTC.

This chain joins TRBV10-2 and TRBJ1-1, with D possibly being TRBD1 (6 bases). This CDR3 region has 13 residues. The germline CDR1 and CDR2 sequences are WSHSY and SAAADI. V was cut by 3 bases and J by 5 bases, with 10 bases left in between. This CDR3 is CASSDQQGTEAFF. DNA for the CDR3: TGCGCCAGCAGTGACCAACAGGGAACTGAAGCTTTCTTT.

This clone is a singleton in its sample. The rearrangement joins TRBV3-1 (or the pseudogene TRBV3-2) to TRBJ1-2, with a tentative D call TRBD1 (5 bases). Deletions cut 3 bases from V and 10 bases from J, with 12 bases between. The CDR3 spans 12 residues. CDR1 and CDR2 (germline): LGHDT, YNNKEL (reference sequence). CDR3 loop: CASSHGQGAYTF. The CDR3 DNA follows: TGTGCCAGCAGCCATGGTCAAGGGGCCTACACCTTC.

This chain uses TRBV15 with TRBJ1-5, with 7 nucleotides matching TRBD1. This CDR3 region has 15 residues. Looked up from germline, CDR1 is LNHNV and CDR2 is YYDKDF (reference sequence). V shed 3 bases, J shed 0 bases, and the junction held 2 bases outside the gene matches. CDR3 bases: TGTGCCACCAGCAGTGGGGACAGTAGCAATCAGCCCCAGCATTTT. Translated, it gives CATSSGDSSNQPQHF.

V gene TRBV19 combines with J gene TRBJ1-2, with 8 positions matching TRBD1. The CDR3 spans 12 residues. The V gene end was trimmed by 5 bases and the J gene end by 11 bases; junction bases not matched to a gene: 7. Germline assignment: CDR1 LNHDA and CDR2 SQIVND (reference sequence). CDR3 sequence reads: CASSPTDRVYTF. DNA of the CDR3: TGTGCCAGTAGTCCGACGGACAGGGTTTACACCTTC.

This chain connects TRBV18 to TRBJ2-1, with D maybe TRBD2 (6 bases). Germline CDR1 reads KGHSH; CDR2 reads LQKENI. V lost 1 base and J 7 bases, leaving 8 bases between the germline ends. CDR3 length: 13 amino acids. The CDR3 here is CASSPLRGNEQFF. The DNA of the CDR3 is TGTGCCAGCTCACCACTCCGGGGGAATGAGCAGTTCTTC.

As DNA, the CDR3 is TGTGCCAGCAGCCTCTCGGGACAGATGAACCGGAATGAAAAACTGTTTTTT. This gives the protein CASSLSGQMNRNEKLFF. This rearrangement joins TRBV7-8 to TRBJ1-4; 7 bases are shared with TRBD1. CDR3 length: 17 residues. V lost 5 bases and J lost 5; bases outside the gene matches: 14. The germline V gene has CDR1 SGHVS and CDR2 FQNEAQ.

The CDR3 bases are TGTGCCAGCAGCTTAGCCGGACAGGTCGGCAATGAGCAGTTCTTC. Translated: CASSLAGQVGNEQFF. The genes are TRBV7-8 and TRBJ2-1; 7 bases are shared with TRBD1. Looked up from germline, CDR1 is SGHVS and CDR2 is FQNEAQ. The CDR3 runs 15 residues. V lost 0 bases and J lost 6; bases outside the gene matches: 5.

In this sample, this clone turned up a few times. The V gene is TRBV7-2, the J gene TRBJ1-2, with 7 bases matching TRBD1. The CDR3 consists of 14 residues. Germline V gene lookup returns CDR1 SGHTA and CDR2 FQGNSA. The ends lost 5 bases at V and 3 bases at J; junction bases unmatched: 6. As DNA, the CDR3 is TGTGCCAGCAGCATTACAGGGGATGACTATGGCTACACCTTC. The encoded protein is CASSITGDDYGYTF.

Comment on this clone: The junction differs from germline at one of its ends, possibly a read error. This sample also contains other DNA sequences that code for the same CDR3. V usage is TRBV7-3 and J usage is TRBJ2-2; D is unclear. The CDR3 contains 14 residues. CDR1 is SGHTA and CDR2 is FQGTGA in the germline V gene. The CDR3 here is CASSLLSRSGELFF. CDR3 nucleotides: TGTGCCAGTAGCTTACTCTCCCGTTCCGGGGAGCTGTTTTTT.

The V and J genes are TRBV18 and TRBJ1-1; D call uncertain. V lost 4 bases to trimming and J lost 4 bases, with 10 bases between them. Germline V CDR1 and CDR2: KGHSH, LQKENI. The CDR3 covers 13 residues. CDR3 DNA: TGTGCCAGCTCACAATCAGAGGTCACTGAAGCTTTCTTT. This codes for CASSQSEVTEAFF.

The CDR3 DNA follows: TGCGCCAGCAGCCAAGGGACTAGCGGGCACACAGATACGCAGTATTTT. It yields the protein CASSQGTSGHTDTQYF. V and J are TRBV4-3 and TRBJ2-3, with 11 bases identical to TRBD2. The CDR3 totals 16 residues. Germline CDR1 reads LGHNA; CDR2 reads YSLEER. V lost 1 base and J lost 2; bases outside the gene matches: 2.

V is TRBV7-6 and J is TRBJ2-1; 11 bases agree with TRBD2. The length of the CDR3 is 14 residues. Per the germline V gene, CDR1 is SGHVS and CDR2 is FNYEAQ. V shed 6 bases and J 7 bases; nucleotides not matched to a gene: 5. CDR3 loop: CASRLAGGGNEQFF. The CDR3 DNA sequence: TGTGCCAGCAGGCTAGCGGGGGGCGGGAATGAGCAGTTCTTC.

The CDR3 DNA follows: TGTGCCAGCTCACCATCCGGGGGGTACGAGCAGTACTTC. Translation: CASSPSGGYEQYF. V and J are TRBV18 and TRBJ2-7, with 7 bases identical to TRBD2. V lost 2 bases, J lost 4 bases, and 2 bases stayed unmatched. This CDR3 region has 13 residues. Germline-derived CDR1 and CDR2 are KGHSH and LQKENI. Variable domain in full (rest from reference TRBV18 and TRBJ2-7): NAGVMQNPRHLVRRRGQEARLRCSPMKGHSHVYWYRQLPEEGLKFMVYLQKENIIDESGMPKERFSAEFPKEGPSILRIQQVVRGDSAAYFCASSPSGGYEQYFGPGTRLTVT.

CDR3 residues: CASSQEMSSGNTIYF. Here the CDR3 DNA reads TGTGCCAGCAGCCAAGAGATGAGCTCTGGAAACACCATATATTTT. This rearrangement joins TRBV3-1 (or the pseudogene TRBV3-2) to TRBJ1-3; D is unresolved. V shed 0 bases and J shed 0 bases, with 6 bases lying between them. The CDR3 runs 15 residues. CDR1 is LGHDT, CDR2 YNNKEL, per germline (reference sequence).

This clone was detected only a few times. The chain carries TRBV6-4 and TRBJ1-1; 7 nucleotides agree with TRBD1. Germline lookup yields CDR1 MRHNA and CDR2 SNTAGT. J was trimmed by 2 bases and V by 4 bases; bases with no gene match: 4. CDR3 size: 14 residues. The CDR3 here is CASSVQGFNTEAFF. The CDR3 bases are TGTGCCAGCAGTGTACAGGGGTTTAACACTGAAGCTTTCTTT.

The rearrangement uses TRBV5-1 and TRBJ2-1; TRBD2 matches 13 bases. The CDR3 consists of 17 residues. With 4 bases clipped from V and 2 bases from J, the junction kept 6 bases outside the gene matches. CDR1 is SGHRS, CDR2 YFSETQ, per germline. The DNA for the CDR3 is TGCGCCAGCAGCCTGGAGGGGACTAGCGGGGCCTACAATGAGCAGTTCTTC. It encodes CASSLEGTSGAYNEQFF.

This chain uses TRBV5-8 with TRBJ1-6; TRBD1 is a possible D gene (5 bases). The V gene's germline CDR1 is SGHTS and CDR2 YDEGEE. CDR3 length: 15 residues. V was cut by 3 bases and J by 8 bases, with 15 bases left in between. CDR3 DNA: TGTGCCAGCAGCTCCGGGAGGGGCAGGGATTCACCCCTCCACTTT. This encodes CASSSGRGRDSPLHF.

The chain recombines TRBV6-2 or TRBV6-3 with TRBJ1-1; possible D gene TRBD1, 5 bases. Germline-derived CDR1 and CDR2 are MNHEY and SVGEGT. This CDR3 is 17 amino acids long. V was cut by 6 bases and J by 0 bases, with 20 bases left in between. In DNA, the CDR3 is TGTGCCAGCAGCCGTAGACAGTCTACTATTATGAACACTGAAGCTTTCTTT. Residues: CASSRRQSTIMNTEAFF.

The chain carries TRBV29-1 and TRBJ2-1, with 10 bases fitting TRBD2. CDR1 is SQVTM, CDR2 ANQGSEA, per germline. V shed 2 bases, J shed 6 bases, and the junction held 10 bases outside the gene matches. This CDR3 region has 16 residues. The CDR3 DNA follows: TGCAGCGTTGAACACCTTCTAGCGGGAGTCACCAATGAGCAGTTCTTC. This encodes CSVEHLLAGVTNEQFF.